This T cell receptor (beta chain) was sequenced in a study of cytomegalovirus exposure and HLA in healthy donors. The study, taken as a whole, reports: In a later analysis, at a false discovery rate of 0.05, approximately 18,000 TCR beta sequences were associated with HLA alleles.

V trimming: 5 bases; J trimming: 4 bases; junction bases outside the gene matches: 11. This CDR3 region has 16 residues. Germline CDR1 KGHSH, CDR2 LQKENI. The PCR used 60 Vbeta and 13 Jbeta primers. Clones were sequenced by immunoSEQ multiplex PCR, and TCRdb holds only the in-frame ones, with some missing. The top ten hold 7.6% of the sample, which has tens of thousands of clones, roughly 67% seen once. Note on this clone: What it recognizes is unknown.

Material for sequencing was PBMCs. The chain combines TRBV18 with TRBJ2-3; 8 bases align to TRBD1. The origin of this receptor is a man aged 40-50 years in good health and CMV-seropositive. CDR3 sequence: CASSSNRGTGSDTQYF. Here the CDR3 DNA reads TGTGCCAGCTCATCCAACAGGGGGACGGGTTCAGATACGCAGTATTTT.